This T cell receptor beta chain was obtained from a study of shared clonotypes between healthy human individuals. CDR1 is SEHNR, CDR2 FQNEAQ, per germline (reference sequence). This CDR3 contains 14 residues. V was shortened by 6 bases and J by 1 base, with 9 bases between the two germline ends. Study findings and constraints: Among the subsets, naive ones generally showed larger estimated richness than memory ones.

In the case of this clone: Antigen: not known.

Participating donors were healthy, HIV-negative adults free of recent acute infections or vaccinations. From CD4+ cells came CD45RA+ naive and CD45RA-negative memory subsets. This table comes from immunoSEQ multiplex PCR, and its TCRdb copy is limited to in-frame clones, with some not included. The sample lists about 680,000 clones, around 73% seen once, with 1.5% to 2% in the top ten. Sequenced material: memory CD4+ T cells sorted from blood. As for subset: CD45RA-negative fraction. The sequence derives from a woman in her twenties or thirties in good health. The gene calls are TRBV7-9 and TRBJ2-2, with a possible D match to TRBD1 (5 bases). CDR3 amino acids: CASRRGQNTGELFF. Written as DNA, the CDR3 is TGTGCCAGCAGACGAGGACAGAACACCGGGGAGCTGTTTTTT.